This TCR beta chain stems from a study of blood T cell repertoires in COVID-19. Study-wide context: COVID-19 samples collected from the United States, Italy and Spain covered acute and convalescent phases. T cells, B-cell-depleted T cells, or PBMCs provided the cDNA or gDNA that served as material.

Original data processing: Reference gene primer amplification yielded estimated nucleated cell counts. TCRdb's table, derived via immunoSEQ multiplex PCR, lists solely in-frame clones and lacks some. The V and J calls and clone size are taken from that table; D and trimming were inferred from the DNA. Of more than 80,000 clones in the sample, roughly 80% were seen once. This clone was observed once. Unmatched junction bases numbered 2, after V lost 4 bases and J lost 5 bases. CDR3 length: 15 amino acids. Germline CDR1 reads LNHDA; CDR2 reads SQIVND (reference sequence). The chain joins TRBV19 to TRBJ2-2, with TRBD2 identical over 12 bases. The sequencing input was peripheral blood. This sequence originates from a human donor in a cohort sampled during active COVID-19. The CDR3 spells CASSRLAGETGELFF. The CDR3 nucleotides are TGTGCCAGTAGTAGACTAGCGGGAGAAACCGGGGAGCTGTTTTTT.